This T cell receptor (beta chain) came from a study of cytomegalovirus exposure and HLA in healthy donors. The study, taken as a whole, reports: Across HLA loci, a later analysis found differing TCR association rates, with DRB1 most and HLA-C fewest.

Use of 60 Vbeta and 13 Jbeta primers characterized the PCR. Here immunoSEQ multiplex PCR was the method, and the copy in TCRdb shows in-frame clones only, minus some. The sample includes 110,000 or so clones, roughly 15% of them seen just once. This clone has only one observation. What it binds is unknown. Germline loops: CDR1 MDHEN, CDR2 SYDVKM. The CDR3 contains 13 residues. Between the trimmed V and J ends, which lost 6 bases and 3 bases, there was a span of 9 bases. Material: PBMCs. The TCR was taken from a female donor in good health and CMV-seronegative. The genes are TRBV28 and TRBJ2-1; maybe TRBD1 (5 bases). The CDR3 loop reads CASSDDSYNEQFF. The CDR3 DNA reads as TGTGCCAGCAGCGATGACAGCTACAATGAGCAGTTCTTC.